The 18 T cell receptor beta chains reported below all come from one sample, sequenced in a study of blood T cell repertoires in COVID-19. The protocol was immunoSEQ multiplex PCR, while the TCRdb copy is restricted to in-frame clones and leaves out a portion. The sample lists about 180,000 clones, 84% occurring once. Material: peripheral blood. These receptors were collected from a man younger than 30 with active or convalescent COVID-19.

The chain recombines TRBV7-2 with TRBJ1-3, with D hard to call. Germline V gives CDR1 SGHTA, CDR2 FQGNSA. With 1 base removed from V and 4 bases from J, the gap between germline ends came to 11 bases. The CDR3 runs to 15 residues. CDR3 protein: CASSLVNSLGNTIYF. DNA for the CDR3: TGTGCCAGCAGCTTAGTGAACAGCCTCGGAAACACCATATATTTT.

The chain links TRBV3-1 (or the pseudogene TRBV3-2) to TRBJ1-2; TRBD1 might be the D (6 bases). The germline V gene has CDR1 LGHDT and CDR2 YNNKEL (reference sequence). This CDR3 is built from 15 residues. Trimming removed 1 base from V and 4 bases from J, with 13 bases in between. The CDR3 reads CASSQGGGRVYGYTF. CDR3 DNA sequence: TGTGCCAGCAGCCAAGGGGGGGGCAGAGTCTATGGCTACACCTTC.

This clone was observed a handful of times. V is TRBV29-1 and J is TRBJ1-1; weak D call: TRBD1 (6 bases). This CDR3 comprises 14 residues. Trimming removed 5 bases at V and 5 bases at J, with 18 bases between. CDR1 and CDR2 from the germline V gene are SQVTM and ANQGSEA. CDR3 DNA: TGCAGCGTTCGATTGGGGGCTCCACCGACTGAAGCTTTCTTT. It is translated as CSVRLGAPPTEAFF.

The genes are TRBV28 and TRBJ2-3; D is unresolved. Germline lookup yields CDR1 MDHEN and CDR2 SYDVKM. V was pared by 4 bases and J by 8 bases, with 10 bases between. The CDR3 totals 12 residues. CDR3 loop: CASSSYTTTQYF. The CDR3, as DNA: TGTGCCAGCAGTTCTTACACCACTACGCAGTATTTT.

The chain has TRBV3-1 (or the pseudogene TRBV3-2) and TRBJ2-7, with D possibly TRBD2 on 7 matching bases. From germline, CDR1 is LGHDT and CDR2 YNNKEL (reference sequence). The CDR3 is 14 amino acids. The V gene lost 4 bases and the J gene lost 4 bases, with 14 bases spanning the gap. The CDR3 DNA reads as TGTGCCAGCAGCCTATGGACAGCGGGGTACGAGCAGTACTTC. The encoded protein is CASSLWTAGYEQYF.

The chain recombines TRBV27 with TRBJ2-3; 8 nucleotides match TRBD1. This CDR3 has 18 residues. Looked up from germline, CDR1 is MNHEY and CDR2 is SMNVEV (reference sequence). Trimming at V came to 5 bases and at J to 0 bases, leaving 13 bases not matched to a gene. In DNA, the CDR3 is TGTGCCAGCAGTCCCGGACAGGGCGGGGCCATAAGCACAGATACGCAGTATTTT. This translates into CASSPGQGGAISTDTQYF.

The rearrangement links TRBV3-1 (or the pseudogene TRBV3-2) to TRBJ2-2; D unclear. The CDR3 is made up of 16 amino acids. From germline, CDR1 is LGHDT and CDR2 YNNKEL (reference sequence). The ends were cut back, 0 bases at V and 0 bases at J, with 8 bases in the middle. The CDR3 bases are TGTGCCAGCAGCCAAGATACCAGGACGAACACCGGGGAGCTGTTTTTT. Its translation is CASSQDTRTNTGELFF.

The V gene is TRBV6-5, the J gene TRBJ2-2; 10 bases are a match to TRBD1. The germline V gene has CDR1 MNHEY and CDR2 SVGAGI. Trimming at V came to 6 bases and at J to 3 bases, leaving 4 bases not matched to a gene. This CDR3 is 15 amino acids long. The CDR3 bases are TGTGCCAGCAGCAGGGACAGGGGAGACACCGGGGAGCTGTTTTTT. Protein: CASSRDRGDTGELFF.

The rearrangement uses TRBV12-5 and TRBJ2-2, with 8 nucleotides matching TRBD1. Trimming took 7 bases from V and 6 from J; bases not matched to a gene: 7. The CDR3 is 14 amino acids. Germline values: CDR1 LGHNT, CDR2 FRNRAP. The CDR3 sequence is CASARAGGSGELFF. Here the CDR3 DNA reads TGTGCTAGTGCAAGGGCAGGGGGCTCCGGGGAGCTGTTTTTT. The full variable domain, completed using reference TRBV12-5 and TRBJ2-2, is DARVTQTPRHKVTEMGQEVTMRCQPILGHNTVFWYRQTMMQGLELLAYFRNRAPLDDSGMPKDRFSAEMPDATLATLKIQPSEPRDSAVYFCASARAGGSGELFFGEGSRLTVL.

V gene TRBV10-3 combines with J gene TRBJ2-3; TRBD2 is a possible D gene (6 bases). Germline V CDR1 and CDR2: ENHRY, SYGVKD. This CDR3 is built from 13 residues. V lost 3 bases, J lost 6 bases, and 10 bases lay in between. CDR3 coding DNA: TGTGCCATCAGTGAAAGGGGAGGCGATACGCAGTATTTT. Its protein is CAISERGGDTQYF.

The CDR3 bases are TGTGCCAGCAGCCCTGGACTGGGAAATCTCTTGGTCCCTGGGGCCAACGTCCTGACTTTC. Its protein is CASSPGLGNLLVPGANVLTF. This chain joins TRBV7-8 and TRBJ2-6; D perhaps matches TRBD2 (5 bases). The V gene's germline CDR1 is SGHVS and CDR2 FQNEAQ. The V and J ends lost 5 bases and 2 bases respectively, with 25 bases between them. CDR3 length equals 20 residues.

The chain is built from TRBV5-8 and TRBJ1-5; maybe TRBD1 (5 bases). CDR1 is SGHTS and CDR2 is YDEGEE in the germline V gene. The CDR3 runs to 17 residues. V was trimmed by 4 bases and J by 1 base, leaving 18 bases between them. This chain's CDR3 is CASSPGLKRISNQPQHF. The CDR3 DNA sequence: TGTGCCAGCAGCCCGGGACTCAAGAGGATAAGCAATCAGCCCCAGCATTTT.

V is TRBV7-9 and J is TRBJ2-3; TRBD2 might be the D (5 bases). CDR1 and CDR2 (germline): SEHNR, FQNEAQ (reference sequence). The CDR3 extends over 15 amino acids. Trimming took 3 bases from V and 2 from J, leaving 12 bases between them. The chain's CDR3 is CASSLERVFTDTQYF. CDR3 DNA: TGTGCCAGCAGCTTGGAGAGGGTTTTCACAGATACGCAGTATTTT.

This rearrangement joins TRBV4-3 to TRBJ2-5, with TRBD1 matching over 10 bases. CDR3 length equals 15 residues. With 2 bases clipped from V and 5 bases from J, the junction kept 5 bases outside the gene matches. CDR1 and CDR2 from the germline V gene are LGHNA and YSLEER. The CDR3 sequence: CASSQTLGQGETQYF. As DNA, the CDR3 is TGCGCCAGCAGCCAAACCCTGGGACAGGGGGAGACCCAGTACTTC.

The J gene is TRBJ1-6, the V gene TRBV15; tentatively, D is TRBD1 (5 bases). The ends were cut back, 3 bases at V and 10 bases at J, with 7 bases in the middle. This CDR3 region has 12 residues. CDR1 is LNHNV, CDR2 YYDKDF, per germline (reference sequence). The CDR3 DNA sequence: TGTGCCACCAGCAGTGGGGGGTCACCCCTCCACTTT. Translating it yields CATSSGGSPLHF.

V and J are TRBV10-2 and TRBJ2-7; no definite D call. The V end lost 2 bases, the J end lost 1 base, and 6 bases lay between the germline ends. Germline CDR1 and CDR2: WSHSY and SAAADI. The CDR3 totals 13 residues. CDR3 nucleotide sequence: TGCGCCAGCAGTGAGGGCCGATCCTACGAGCAGTACTTC. As protein: CASSEGRSYEQYF.

The V call is TRBV7-9, the J call TRBJ2-3; 7 nucleotides match TRBD1. Germline V gene data show CDR1 as SEHNR and CDR2 as FQNEAQ (reference sequence). The CDR3 length is 16 residues. The V gene end was trimmed by 5 bases and the J gene end by 0 bases; junction bases not matched to a gene: 8. CDR3 loop: CASSRGTAHSTDTQYF. The DNA of the CDR3 is TGTGCCAGCAGCCGAGGGACAGCCCATAGCACAGATACGCAGTATTTT.

The chain couples TRBV5-6 to TRBJ1-2; D is possibly TRBD1 (5 bases). Germline CDR1 reads SGHDT; CDR2 reads YYEEEE. This CDR3 region has 11 residues. Trimming cost V 2 bases and J 6 bases, with 5 bases left between them. In nucleotides, the CDR3 is TGTGCCAGCAGCTTCAGGGATGGCTACACCTTC. It is translated as CASSFRDGYTF.